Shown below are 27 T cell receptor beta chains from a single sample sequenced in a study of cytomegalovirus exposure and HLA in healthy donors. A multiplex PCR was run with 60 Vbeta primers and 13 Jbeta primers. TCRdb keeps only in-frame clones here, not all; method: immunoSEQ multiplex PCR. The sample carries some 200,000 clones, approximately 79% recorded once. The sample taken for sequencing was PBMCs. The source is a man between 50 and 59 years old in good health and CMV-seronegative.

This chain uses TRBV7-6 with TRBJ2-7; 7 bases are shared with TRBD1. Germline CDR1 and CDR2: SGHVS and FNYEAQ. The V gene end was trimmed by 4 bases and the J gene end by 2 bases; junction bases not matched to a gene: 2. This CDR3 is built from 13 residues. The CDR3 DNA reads TGTGCCAGCAGCTCACAGGGGCCCTACGAGCAGTACTTC. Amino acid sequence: CASSSQGPYEQYF. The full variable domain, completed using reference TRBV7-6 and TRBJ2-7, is GAGVSQSPRYKVTKRGQDVALRCDPISGHVSLYWYRQALGQGPEFLTYFNYEAQQDKSGLPNDRFSAERPEGSISTLTIQRTEQRDSAMYRCASSSQGPYEQYFGPGTRLTVT.

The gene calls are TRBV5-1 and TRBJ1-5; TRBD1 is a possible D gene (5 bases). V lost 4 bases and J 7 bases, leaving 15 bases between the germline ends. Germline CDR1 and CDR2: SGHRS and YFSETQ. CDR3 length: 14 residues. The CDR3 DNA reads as TGCGCCAGCAGCGCCGGTTTGGAGGGGCAGCCCCAGCATTTT. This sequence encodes CASSAGLEGQPQHF.

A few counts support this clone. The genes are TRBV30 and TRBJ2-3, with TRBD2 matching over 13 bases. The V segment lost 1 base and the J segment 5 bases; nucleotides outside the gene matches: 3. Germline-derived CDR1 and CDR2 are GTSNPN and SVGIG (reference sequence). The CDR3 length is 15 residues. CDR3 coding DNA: TGTGCCTGGAGTGAACTAGCGGGAGGGGGAGATACGCAGTATTTT. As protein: CAWSELAGGGDTQYF. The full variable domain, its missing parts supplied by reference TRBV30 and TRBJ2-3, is SQTIHQWPATLVQPVGSPLSLECTVEGTSNPNLYWYRQAAGRGLQLLFYSVGIGQISSEVPQNLSASRPQDRQFILSSKKLLLSDSGFYLCAWSELAGGGDTQYFGPGTRLTVL.

CDR3 coding DNA: TGTGCCAGCAGTGATGGGAGAGGGTACGACGAGCAGTACTTC. Its protein is CASSDGRGYDEQYF. This sequence joins TRBV2 and TRBJ2-7; weak D call: TRBD2 (5 bases). Per the germline V gene, CDR1 is SNHLY and CDR2 is FYNNEI. This CDR3 spans 14 amino acids. V lost 3 bases and J 5 bases, leaving 14 bases between the germline ends. The whole variable domain, remainder taken from reference TRBV2 and TRBJ2-7, is EPEVTQTPSHQVTQMGQEVILRCVPISNHLYFYWYRQILGQKVEFLVSFYNNEISEKSEIFDDQFSVERPDGSNFTLKIRSTKLEDSAMYFCASSDGRGYDEQYFGPGTRLTVT.

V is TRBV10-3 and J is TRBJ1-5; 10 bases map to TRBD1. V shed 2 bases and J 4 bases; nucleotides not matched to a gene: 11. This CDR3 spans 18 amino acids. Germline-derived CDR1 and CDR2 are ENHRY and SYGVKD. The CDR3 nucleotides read TGTGCCATCAGTGAGATGGGACAGGGGAGTTTGGGGAATCAGCCCCAGCATTTT. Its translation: CAISEMGQGSLGNQPQHF.

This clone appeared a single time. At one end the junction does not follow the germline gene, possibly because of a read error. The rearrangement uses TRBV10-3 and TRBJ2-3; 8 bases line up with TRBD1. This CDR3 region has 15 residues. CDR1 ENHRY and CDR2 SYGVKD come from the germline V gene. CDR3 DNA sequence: TGTGCCATCAGTGAGCCCGACAGGGGCACGGATACGCAGTATTTT. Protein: CAISEPDRGTDTQYF.

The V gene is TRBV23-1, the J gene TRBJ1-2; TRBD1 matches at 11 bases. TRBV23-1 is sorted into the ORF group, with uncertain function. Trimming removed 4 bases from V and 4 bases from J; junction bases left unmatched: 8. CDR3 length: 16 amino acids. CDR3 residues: CASSRGGQGAGYGYTF. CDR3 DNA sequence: TGCGCCAGCAGTCGAGGCGGACAGGGGGCGGGCTATGGCTACACCTTC.

The CDR3 DNA reads TGCAGCGTAACCGACAGGGTTTCTGGAAACACCATATATTTT. Encoded protein: CSVTDRVSGNTIYF. This chain connects TRBV29-1 to TRBJ1-3; 7 positions match TRBD1. The germline V gene encodes CDR1 SQVTM and CDR2 ANQGSEA. V lost 6 bases to trimming and J lost 1 base; unmatched junction nucleotides: 6. This CDR3 spans 14 amino acids.

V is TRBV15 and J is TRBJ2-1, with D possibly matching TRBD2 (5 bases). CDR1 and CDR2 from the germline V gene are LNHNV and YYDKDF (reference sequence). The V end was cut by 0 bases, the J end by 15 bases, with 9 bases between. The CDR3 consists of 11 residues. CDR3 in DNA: TGTGCCACCAGCAGAGAGGGAGCCGCGTTCTTC. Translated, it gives CATSREGAAFF.

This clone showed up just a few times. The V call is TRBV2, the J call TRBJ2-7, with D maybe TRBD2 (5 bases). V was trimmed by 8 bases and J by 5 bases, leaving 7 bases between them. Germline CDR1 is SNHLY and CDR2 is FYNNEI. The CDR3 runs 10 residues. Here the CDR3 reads CASRGNEQYF. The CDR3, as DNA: TGTGCCAGCCGAGGGAACGAGCAGTACTTC.

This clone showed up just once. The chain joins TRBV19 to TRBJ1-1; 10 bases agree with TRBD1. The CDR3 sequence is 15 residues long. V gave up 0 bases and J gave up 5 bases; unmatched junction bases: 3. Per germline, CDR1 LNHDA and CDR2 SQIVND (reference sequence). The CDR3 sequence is CASSIEGTGETEAFF. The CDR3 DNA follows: TGTGCCAGTAGTATAGAAGGGACAGGGGAAACTGAAGCTTTCTTT. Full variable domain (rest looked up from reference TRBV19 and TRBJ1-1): DGGITQSPKYLFRKEGQNVTLSCEQNLNHDAMYWYRQDPGQGLRLIYYSQIVNDFQKGDIAEGYSVSREKKESFPLTVTSAQKNPTAFYLCASSIEGTGETEAFFGQGTRLTVV.

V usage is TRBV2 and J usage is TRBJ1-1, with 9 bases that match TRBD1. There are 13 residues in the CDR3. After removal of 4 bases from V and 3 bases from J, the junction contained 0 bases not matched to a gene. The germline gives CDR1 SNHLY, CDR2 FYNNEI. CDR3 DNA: TGTGCCAGCAGTGGACAGGGGGACACTGAAGCTTTCTTT. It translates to CASSGQGDTEAFF.

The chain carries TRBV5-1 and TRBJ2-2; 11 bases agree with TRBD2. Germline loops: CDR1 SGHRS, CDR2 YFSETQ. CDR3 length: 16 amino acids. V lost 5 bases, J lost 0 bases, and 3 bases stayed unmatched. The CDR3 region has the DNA TGCGCCAGCAGTCCGACTAGCGGGACGAACACCGGGGAGCTGTTTTTT. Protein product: CASSPTSGTNTGELFF.

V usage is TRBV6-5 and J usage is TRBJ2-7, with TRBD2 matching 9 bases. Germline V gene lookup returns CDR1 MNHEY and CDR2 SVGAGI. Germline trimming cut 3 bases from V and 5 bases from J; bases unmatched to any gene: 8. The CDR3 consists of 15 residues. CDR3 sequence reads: CASSYKIAGVHEQYF. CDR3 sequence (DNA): TGTGCCAGCAGTTATAAAATAGCGGGAGTTCACGAGCAGTACTTC.

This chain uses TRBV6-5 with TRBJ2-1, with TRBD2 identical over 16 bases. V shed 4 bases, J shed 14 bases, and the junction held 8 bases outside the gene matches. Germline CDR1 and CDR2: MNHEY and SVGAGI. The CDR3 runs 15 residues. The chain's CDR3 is CASSSGTSGRALKFF. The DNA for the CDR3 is TGTGCCAGCAGTTCTGGGACTAGCGGGAGGGCCCTAAAGTTCTTC.

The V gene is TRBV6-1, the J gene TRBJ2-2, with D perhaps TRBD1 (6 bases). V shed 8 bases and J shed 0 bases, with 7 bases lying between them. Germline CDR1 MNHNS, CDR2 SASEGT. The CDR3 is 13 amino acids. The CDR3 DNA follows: TGTGCCAGCCGGACAGCGAACACCGGGGAGCTGTTTTTT. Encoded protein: CASRTANTGELFF.

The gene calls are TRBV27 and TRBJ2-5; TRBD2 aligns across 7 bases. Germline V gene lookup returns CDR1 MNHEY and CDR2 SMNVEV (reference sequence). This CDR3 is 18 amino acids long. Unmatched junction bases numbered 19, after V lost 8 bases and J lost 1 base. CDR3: CASFPFSGGSPLQETQYF. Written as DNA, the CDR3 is TGTGCCAGCTTTCCATTCTCGGGCGGGAGTCCTCTCCAAGAGACCCAGTACTTC.

CDR3: CASSLFTSGVRDEQFF. The CDR3 coding sequence is TGTGCCAGCAGTTTATTTACTAGCGGGGTCCGGGATGAGCAGTTCTTC. The V gene is TRBV27, the J gene TRBJ2-1; 10 bases are a match to TRBD2. Germline lookup yields CDR1 MNHEY and CDR2 SMNVEV (reference sequence). The CDR3 is 16 amino acids. J was trimmed by 8 bases and V by 1 base; bases with no gene match: 8.

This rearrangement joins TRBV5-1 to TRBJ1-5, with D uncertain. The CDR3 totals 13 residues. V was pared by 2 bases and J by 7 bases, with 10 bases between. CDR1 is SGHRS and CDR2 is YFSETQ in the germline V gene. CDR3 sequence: CASSLGEEQPQHF. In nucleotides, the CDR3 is TGCGCCAGCAGCTTAGGAGAGGAACAGCCCCAGCATTTT.

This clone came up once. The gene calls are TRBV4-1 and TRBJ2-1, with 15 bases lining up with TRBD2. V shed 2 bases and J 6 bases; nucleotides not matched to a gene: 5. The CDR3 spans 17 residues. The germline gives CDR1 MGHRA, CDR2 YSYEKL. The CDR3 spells CASSQFGLAGGGNEQFF. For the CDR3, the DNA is TGCGCCAGCAGCCAATTCGGACTAGCGGGAGGGGGCAATGAGCAGTTCTTC.

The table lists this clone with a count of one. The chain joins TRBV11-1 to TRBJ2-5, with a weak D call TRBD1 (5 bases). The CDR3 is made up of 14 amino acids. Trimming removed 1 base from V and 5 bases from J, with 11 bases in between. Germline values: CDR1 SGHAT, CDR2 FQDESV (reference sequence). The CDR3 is CASSLGWGGETQYF. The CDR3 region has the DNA TGTGCCAGCAGCTTAGGGTGGGGCGGCGAGACCCAGTACTTC. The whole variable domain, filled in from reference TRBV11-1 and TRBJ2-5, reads EAEVAQSPRYKITEKSQAVAFWCDPISGHATLYWYRQILGQGPELLVQFQDESVVDDSQLPKDRFSAERLKGVDSTLKIQPAELGDSAMYLCASSLGWGGETQYFGPGTRLLVL.

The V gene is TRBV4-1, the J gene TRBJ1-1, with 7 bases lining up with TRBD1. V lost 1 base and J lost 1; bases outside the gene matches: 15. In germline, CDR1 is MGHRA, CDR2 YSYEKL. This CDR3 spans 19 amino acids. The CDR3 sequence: CASSQGLLRQGLKNTEAFF. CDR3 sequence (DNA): TGCGCCAGCAGCCAAGGGCTTTTGCGACAGGGCCTAAAGAACACTGAAGCTTTCTTT.

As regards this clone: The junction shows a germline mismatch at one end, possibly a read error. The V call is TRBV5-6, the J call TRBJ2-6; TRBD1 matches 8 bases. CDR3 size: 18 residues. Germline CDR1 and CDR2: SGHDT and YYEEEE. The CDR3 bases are TGTGCCAGCAGCACACTGGACAGGGCCCGCTCTGGGGCCAACGGCCTGACTTTC. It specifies CASSTLDRARSGANGLTF.

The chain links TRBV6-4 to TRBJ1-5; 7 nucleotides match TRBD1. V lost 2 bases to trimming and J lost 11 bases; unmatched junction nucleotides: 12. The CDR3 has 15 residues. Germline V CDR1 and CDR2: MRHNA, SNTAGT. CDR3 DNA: TGTGCCAGCAGTGACCGGACAGGCAGTTACCAGGCCCAGCATTTT. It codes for CASSDRTGSYQAQHF.

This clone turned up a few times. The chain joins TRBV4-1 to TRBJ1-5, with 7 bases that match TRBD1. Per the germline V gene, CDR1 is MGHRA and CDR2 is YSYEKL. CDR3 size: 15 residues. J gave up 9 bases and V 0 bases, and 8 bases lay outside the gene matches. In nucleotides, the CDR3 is TGCGCCAGCAGCCAAGAAGACAGGGCCCCGGGGCCCCAGCATTTT. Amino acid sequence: CASSQEDRAPGPQHF.

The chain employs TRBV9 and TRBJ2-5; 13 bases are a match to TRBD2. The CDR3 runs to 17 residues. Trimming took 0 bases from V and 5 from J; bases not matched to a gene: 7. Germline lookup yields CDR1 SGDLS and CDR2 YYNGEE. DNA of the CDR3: TGTGCCAGCAGCGTAGGAGGGACTAGCGGGATCTCGGAGACCCAGTACTTC. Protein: CASSVGGTSGISETQYF.

This CDR3 reads CASSPIEGAEQYF. CDR3 coding DNA: TGTGCCAGCTCACCAATAGAGGGGGCCGAGCAGTACTTC. The chain links TRBV18 to TRBJ2-7, with 7 bases matching TRBD1. After removal of 2 bases from V and 6 bases from J, the junction contained 4 bases not matched to a gene. Germline values: CDR1 KGHSH, CDR2 LQKENI. This CDR3 comprises 13 residues.